Here is one TCR beta chain with its context. This entry is derived from a study of blood T cell repertoires in COVID-19. The overall study: Donors in the United States, Italy and Spain gave samples during acute or convalescent COVID-19.

Germline values: CDR1 SGHTA, CDR2 FQGTGA. V was trimmed by 5 bases and J by 6 bases, leaving 17 bases between them. This CDR3 comprises 15 residues. Only in-frame clones appear in the TCRdb table, and some are missing; sequencing was by immunoSEQ multiplex PCR. Counted here are hundreds of thousands of clones, 88% occurring once; the ten biggest clones make up about 3%. Living in 24 US areas, the participants were between about 18 and 95 years of age. This clonotype originated in a woman aged 50 to 60 who had recovered from COVID-19. The sample was PBMCs or T cells enriched from blood (not recorded which). The chain joins TRBV7-3 to TRBJ2-1, with D possibly matching TRBD1 (6 bases). CDR3 sequence reads: CASSPGQKKRNEQFF. DNA of the CDR3: TGTGCCAGCAGCCCCGGACAGAAGAAGCGCAATGAGCAGTTCTTC.